This entry lists 4 T cell receptor beta chains sequenced from one sample in a study of cytomegalovirus exposure and HLA in healthy donors (dated by TCRdb to between 2016 and 2019). The method behind the library was the immunoSEQ multiplex PCR assay. The multiplex PCR relied on a mix of 60 forward primers for TCR Vbeta segments and 13 reverse primers for TCR Jbeta segments. Here the immuneACCESS table is served through TCRdb, limited to in-frame sequences with V and J called. Missing clones are a known gap in these copies; in checked studies unresolved V genes cover under half, and the rest lacks a known reason. Present in this sample are 60,000 to 85,000 clones, about four fifths of which were seen just once. The top ten hold around 10% of the sample. What was sequenced was PBMCs. All receptors come from a male donor in good health and CMV-seropositive.

The V and J genes are TRBV27 and TRBJ1-1; D is perhaps TRBD1 (5 bases). V lost 5 bases to trimming and J lost 4 bases, with 8 bases between them. There are 12 residues in the CDR3. Germline lookup yields CDR1 MNHEY and CDR2 SMNVEV (reference sequence). Here the CDR3 DNA reads TGTGCCAGCAGTGCGGGGGGCACTGAAGCTTTCTTT. Translated: CASSAGGTEAFF.

This clone was recorded only once. V gene TRBV29-1 combines with J gene TRBJ2-5; D remains unclear. This CDR3 comprises 13 residues. V was trimmed by 3 bases and J by 5 bases, leaving 13 bases between them. Per the germline V gene, CDR1 is SQVTM and CDR2 is ANQGSEA. Written as DNA, the CDR3 is TGCAGCGTTGAGTTTTATTTGAGGGAGACCCAGTACTTC. Translated: CSVEFYLRETQYF.

This clone was recorded only once. The chain joins TRBV6-5 to TRBJ2-2, with 7 bases fitting TRBD1. Trimming took 2 bases from V and 7 from J; bases not matched to a gene: 7. Looked up from germline, CDR1 is MNHEY and CDR2 is SVGAGI. The CDR3 covers 15 residues. The CDR3 DNA sequence: TGTGCCAGCAGTTACGTAAAGGGGGCTAACGGGGAGCTGTTTTTT. It translates to CASSYVKGANGELFF.

This clone was detected only a few times. The V and J genes are TRBV6-5 and TRBJ1-2; the D gene is possibly TRBD1 (5 bases). V was shortened by 4 bases and J by 8 bases, with 23 bases between the two germline ends. The CDR3 covers 16 residues. Germline values: CDR1 MNHEY, CDR2 SVGAGI. CDR3 loop: CASSSPGPRSVGGYTF. CDR3 in DNA: TGTGCCAGCAGTTCCCCAGGGCCAAGATCAGTGGGGGGCTACACCTTC.